This T cell receptor beta chain is drawn from a study of beta chain features in type 1 diabetes. Overall study findings and caveats: Patients showed naive, central memory and Treg TCRB repertoires that appeared more similar than those of healthy donors. VDJ junctions from patients with type 1 diabetes contained fewer insertions and more deletions. Moderate but significant shortening of TCRB CDR3s was recorded in all four CD4+ subsets from Type 1 diabetes patients.

A CD45RO/CCR7/CD25/CD127/CD95/CD27 panel sorted naive, central memory, regulatory and stem cell-like memory CD4+ cells. As for this clone: Its antigen remains unidentified.

V was clipped by 4 bases and J by 7 bases; unmatched bases: 6. The CDR3 is 14 amino acids. Germline CDR1 and CDR2: MDHEN and SYDVKM. Every bit of the isolated RNA underwent reverse transcription, so sequencing read expressed TCRB transcripts. Sequencing was performed with immunoSEQ multiplex PCR; in TCRdb, only in-frame clones are kept and a portion is missing. The sample comprises about 150,000 clones, less than 10% of which are singletons, and under 0.55% rests with the top ten. The specimen was central memory CD4+ T cells from blood. This chain joins TRBV28 and TRBJ1-2; 10 bases are a match to TRBD1. The receptor was isolated from a man younger than 35 with type 1 diabetes. In nucleotides, the CDR3 is TGTGCCAGCAGTTCCGCGACAGGGGGCGGTGGCTACACCTTC. Protein: CASSSATGGGGYTF.